The clone carrying this T cell receptor (beta chain) was observed a handful of times. Its antigen remains unknown. This CDR3 is 13 amino acids long. The V gene's germline CDR1 is LNHDA and CDR2 SQIVND (reference sequence). V was trimmed by 4 bases and J by 6 bases, leaving 12 bases between them. The data were obtained in a study of shared clonotypes between healthy human individuals. An assay was performed, and its level was deep. For every subset, genomic DNA was evenly distributed across several immunoSEQ plates. Original data processing: Without quality scores, immunoSEQ junctional reads could not be filtered like full-length reads. Sequencing used immunoSEQ multiplex PCR; TCRdb keeps in-frame clones, though not all of them. V, J and clone size were drawn from that table, and D and trimming were deduced from the DNA. This sample has around 2.1 million clones; roughly 91% occur once, and the top ten carry around 1.7%.

CD45RO-negative, CCR7-selected cells formed the naive CD8 fraction, which excluded terminally differentiated effector memory CD45RA+ cells. Overall study findings and caveats: With several donors compared, 4.5% to 6.5% of naive CD4 clonotypes were shared.

The chain employs TRBV19 and TRBJ1-1, with D perhaps TRBD1 (5 bases). This receptor was taken from a man younger than 35 in good health. Some clones in this sample may be carry-over from other donors' samples. Sequencing was performed on naive CD8+ T cells from PBMCs. The CDR3 is CASSTGYPPEAFF. CDR3 in DNA: TGTGCCAGTAGTACAGGGTACCCGCCTGAAGCTTTCTTT.